These 3 T cell receptor beta chains share one sample of origin, sequenced in a study of T cell repertoires in cytomegalovirus infection. TCRdb itself ran the reads through MiXCR, one entry per CDR3 protein. The data show about 740,000 distinct CDR3 sequences, roughly 36% seen once. What was sequenced was PBMCs. All receptors derive from a human donor in good health (CMV status not recorded). Some clones in this sample may be carry-over from other donors' samples.

This clonotype was found a few times. The rearrangement joins TRBV3-1 to TRBJ1-1; the D gene is possibly TRBD1 (6 bases). CDR1 LGHDT and CDR2 YNNKEL come from the germline V gene (reference sequence). The length of the CDR3 is 14 residues. V lost 4 bases to trimming and J lost 6 bases, with 15 bases between them. CDR3 nucleotides: TGTGCCAGCAGCCTGGGGTTAGGGGGAGCTGAAGCTTTCTTT. It translates to CASSLGLGGAEAFF.

Only a few counts were recorded for this clonotype. The V call is TRBV2, the J call TRBJ1-5, with unresolved D. The V end was cut by 8 bases, the J end by 0 bases, with 5 bases between. This CDR3 is 12 amino acids long. Germline V gives CDR1 SNHLY, CDR2 FYNNEI. This CDR3 reads CASHNSNQPQHF. For the CDR3, the DNA is TGTGCCAGCCACAATAGCAATCAGCCCCAGCATTTT.

The CDR3 sequence is CASSTGVFYGYTF. The CDR3 DNA follows: TGTGCCAGCAGTACCGGAGTTTTCTATGGCTACACCTTC. This chain joins TRBV12-3 or TRBV12-4 and TRBJ1-2; D is undetermined. V was trimmed by 5 bases and J by 4 bases, leaving 11 bases between them. This CDR3 contains 13 residues.